This TCR beta chain emerged from a study of somatic mutations in cytotoxic T cells in rheumatoid arthritis. Findings of the study overall: Statistical analysis of the slight TRBV07 underrepresentation in rheumatoid arthritis patients did not adjust for multiple comparisons. Age-dependent increases in CD8+ clonality occurred in rheumatoid arthritis patients but not in healthy controls.

Germline V gene lookup returns CDR1 MDHEN and CDR2 SYDVKM. This CDR3 has 16 amino acids. Trimming took off 4 bases at V and 8 bases at J, with 20 bases between the two ends. Original processing notes: Of patient CD8+ clones exceeding 1%, few matched published virus-specific TCRB sequences. TCRdb's table, derived via immunoSEQ multiplex PCR, lists solely in-frame clones and lacks some. Clone size and the V and J calls come from that table; the DNA yielded D and trimming. The sample holds about 7,100 clones, about four fifths seen once. In regard to this clone: Its antigen is still unknown.

Isolation of CD4+ and CD8+ cells used positive magnetic bead selection, with purity checked by flow cytometry. This clonotype originated in an adult with rheumatoid arthritis. The J gene is TRBJ1-4, the V gene TRBV28, with D hard to call. Sequencing was done on a sample of CD8+ T cells sorted from blood. The CDR3 nucleotides are TGTGCCAGCAGTTCGGATCCACTTTTCCCCGACGAAAAACTGTTTTTT. Its translation is CASSSDPLFPDEKLFF.